By sample fraction, the clone carrying this T cell receptor (beta chain) is medium-sized (0.01 to 0.1%). Time point meaning: sample taken at primary tumor resection. MiXCR, applied by TCRdb to the 5' RACE reads, yields one record per CDR3 protein. The data hold some 3,100 distinct CDR3 sequences, with approximately 4.8% observed a single time. The sample comes from a study of spatial heterogeneity in lung cancer. Overall study: Each unique TCR and UMI combination was seen more than ten times on average in raw reads.

The sequence came from a male donor with early-stage non-small cell lung cancer. The source was normal lung tissue next to the tumor, collected at surgery.

CDR3 nucleotide sequence: TGCAGTGCTGAAAGCCTTCTAGCGGGGGGCACAGATACGCAGTATTTT. Its protein product is CSAESLLAGGTDTQYF. This chain joins TRBV20-1 and TRBJ2-3, with 10 nucleotides matching TRBD2. In germline, CDR1 is DFQATT, CDR2 SNEGSKA (reference sequence). CDR3 length equals 16 residues. The trim removed 5 bases at V and 1 base at J, leaving 9 bases unmatched.